This TCR beta chain was retrieved from a study of regulatory and conventional T cells in RAG deficiency (TCRdb year 2017). The study in broad terms: To compare the diversity and composition of the repertoires of Treg, conventional CD4+ and CD8+ T cells between RAG-deficient patients and healthy controls, the study applied high-throughput TCR beta sequencing. Here is what the overall study found, with its caveats: In Omenn syndrome and CID/AS patients compared with controls, roughly 100-fold fewer unique TCR beta sequences were detected from Treg cells, versus roughly 9.4-fold fewer for other subsets. Shorter CDR3 lengths were found in all patient T-cell subsets, and >80% Treg-Tconv repertoire overlap at nucleotide and amino acid level was observed in Omenn syndrome patients. In Omenn syndrome patients, sorted CD25-high CD127-low cells may represent peripherally activated cells rather than bona fide Treg cells. For some subjects, some analyses of T-cell subsets were not performed. Compared with control T-cell subpopulations, RAG-deficient patients had much lower Shannon entropy and higher Simpson indices.

Note on this clone: Its antigen has not been determined. One base away there is no much larger clone; base qualities are not given.

Before genomic DNA was extracted, regulatory T cells were isolated from blood as CD4+CD25-high CD127-low cells. About 8 healthy control donors were used as the comparison group for repertoire analyses. Looking up the germline V gene yields CDR1 SQVTM and CDR2 ANQGSEA. From cysteine to phenylalanine, the CDR3 is 15 amino acids long. Just CDR3 DNA is preserved here, 45 bases in frame from base 1. The junction carries 20 bases between V and J, which are trimmed by 2 bases and 7 bases respectively. Library preparation used the immunoSEQ multiplex PCR assay. Genomic DNA from the sorted T-cell subsets was used to amplify and sequence rearranged TCR beta chain products. As for how the authors treated the data: Shannon entropy and Simpson indices were used to measure the diversity of productive TCR beta rearrangements in each repertoire. Clonal expansion was assessed using the summed frequency of the 100 most abundant productive TCR beta clonotypes among total reads. The TRB repertoires were scored with a self-reactivity index that is based on amino acid usage at CDR3beta positions 6 and 7. Repertoire analyses used two-way ANOVA; flow cytometric analyses used Student t or Mann-Whitney tests. The immuneACCESS repertoire file appears here via TCRdb, limited to in-frame rearrangements. These files lack a portion of the clones; in checked studies, under half of the deficit traces to unresolved V genes, and the cause of the others is not known. That table is the source of V, J and clone size, and D and trimming were worked out from the DNA. Recorded for this sample are about 7,100 clones; around 91% of them occurred a single time. Approximately 1.5% of the sample goes to the ten largest clones.

These data were also filed under a second study, of regulatory T cells. From that second study: For the multiplex PCR, 52 forward TRBV primers and 13 reverse TRBJ primers were used, and amplification bias was corrected with both assay-based and computational methods. Restricted unique TRB V-J pairs and skewed V and J gene usage were observed in patient repertoires, most markedly in regulatory T cells. The study compared T-cell receptor beta repertoires of sorted regulatory, conventional CD4+ and CD8+ T cells between CD3G-deficient patients and healthy controls. Peripheral blood mononuclear cells were isolated by Ficoll density separation. Rearranged TRB loci were amplified from genomic DNA by multiplex PCR within the immunoSEQ assay. TRB amplicons were sequenced on an Illumina HiSeq platform. Raw sequences were error-filtered and aligned to reference gene sequences by custom algorithms and were subsequently analyzed with the immunoSEQ online tools. The frequencies of productive and nonproductive TRB rearrangements were evaluated among unique sequences as well as among total sequences. Prism software was used to run t tests, Mann-Whitney tests or two-way ANOVA for comparisons between groups.

Sequencing input: CD127- CD25+ CD4+ Tregs sorted from blood. The sequence derives from a human donor in good health. This chain is built from TRBV29-1 and TRBJ1-2, and TRBD1 may be the D gene, going by 6 matching bases. The sequenced DNA is TGCAGCGTTGAAACGCAGGGGATGAGGTCAGGTGGCTACACCTTC. It translates to CSVETQGMRSGGYTF.